The sequence of this TCR beta chain was determined in a study of blood T cell repertoires in COVID-19. Only in-frame clones appear in the TCRdb table, and some are missing; sequencing was by immunoSEQ multiplex PCR. Of more than 60,000 clones in the sample, less than 90% are singletons; the top ten hold about 3.8%. Germline CDR1 and CDR2: MNHEY and SVGAGI. With V trimmed by 5 bases and J by 8 bases, 5 bases remained unmatched. This CDR3 is built from 13 residues. The chain uses TRBV6-5 and TRBJ1-4, with TRBD1 identical over 7 bases. The sequence was collected from a man between 50 and 59 years old with acute or convalescent COVID-19. Input material: peripheral blood. For the CDR3, the DNA is TGTGCCAGCAGTCCGACAGGGCAGGAAAAACTGTTTTTT. Translation gives CASSPTGQEKLFF.